One sample yielded the 24 T cell receptor beta chains listed below, sequenced in a study of T-cell reconstitution after alpha-beta-depleted transplantation in children. Unique molecular identifiers were used in preparing the TCRbeta library. MiXCR was run by TCRdb on the PCR reads, yielding one entry per CDR3 protein. The sample holds about 110,000 distinct CDR3 sequences; around 6.4% are singletons and the top ten take roughly 25%. This material consisted of PBMCs, mostly from graft donor cells, taken 360 days after TCRalphabeta/CD19-depleted stem cell transplant. The receptor set was obtained from a male patient aged 2 to 10 who had a stem cell transplant for acute lymphoblastic leukemia, so the T cells may come from the graft donor.

This clonotype came up many times. V gene TRBV10-3 combines with J gene TRBJ2-1, with 7 bases matching TRBD2. The CDR3 has 15 residues. CDR1 is ENHRY, CDR2 SYGVKD, per germline. The ends lost 0 bases at V and 4 bases at J; junction bases unmatched: 3. The CDR3 loop is CAISESSGSYNEQFF. CDR3 DNA sequence: TGTGCCATCAGTGAGTCTAGCGGGTCTTACAATGAGCAGTTCTTC.

This clonotype was detected ten times or more. This chain connects TRBV6-2 or TRBV6-3 to TRBJ1-1; a possible D gene is TRBD1 (5 bases). There are 15 residues in the CDR3. The V and J ends lost 7 bases and 1 base respectively, with 16 bases between them. Germline assignment: CDR1 MNHEY and CDR2 SVGEGT. The CDR3 sequence is CASTSKGPGNTEAFF. CDR3 coding DNA: TGTGCCAGCACCTCGAAGGGGCCGGGGAACACTGAAGCTTTCTTT.

The CDR3 DNA sequence: TGCGCCAGCAGACGTGGGGGCTACAATGAGCAGTTCTTC. Protein sequence: CASRRGGYNEQFF. This rearrangement joins TRBV5-1 to TRBJ2-1; D assignment may be TRBD1 or TRBD2 (5 bases each). The CDR3 has 13 residues. Germline CDR1 and CDR2: SGHRS and YFSETQ. Trimming stripped 5 bases from V and 3 bases from J, with 9 bases between.

The sample holds many counts of this clonotype. CDR3 protein: CASSSGLAKDTQYF. The CDR3 DNA follows: TGTGCCAGCAGTTCGGGACTAGCAAAAGATACGCAGTATTTT. The chain uses TRBV27 and TRBJ2-3, with 9 bases that match TRBD2. CDR1 is MNHEY, CDR2 SMNVEV, per germline (reference sequence). The CDR3 is 14 residues long. With 4 bases clipped from V and 5 bases from J, the junction kept 4 bases outside the gene matches.

There are many counts of this clonotype. This chain uses TRBV29-1 with TRBJ2-4, with unresolved D. V was clipped by 5 bases and J by 3 bases, with 11 bases between them. The CDR3 is made up of 13 amino acids. Germline CDR1 is SQVTM and CDR2 is ANQGSEA. This CDR3 is CSVRAVGKNIQYF. The CDR3, as DNA: TGCAGCGTTCGGGCAGTAGGCAAAAACATTCAGTACTTC. Full variable domain (remainder filled in from reference TRBV29-1 and TRBJ2-4): SAVISQKPSRDICQRGTSLTIQCQVDSQVTMMFWYRQQPGQSLTLIATANQGSEATYESGFVIDKFPISRPNLTFSTLTVSNMSPEDSSIYLCSVRAVGKNIQYFGAGTRLSVL.

This clonotype was seen many times. This chain connects TRBV28 to TRBJ2-1, with D tentatively TRBD1 (5 bases). The CDR3 loop spans 16 amino acids. The germline CDR1 and CDR2 sequences are MDHEN and SYDVKM. V lost 5 bases and J lost 6, with 20 bases in between. The chain's CDR3 is CASSLLQGMNVNEQFF. The CDR3 DNA reads as TGTGCCAGCAGTCTCCTCCAGGGTATGAATGTCAATGAGCAGTTCTTC.

In this sample, this clonotype turned up many times. The chain recombines TRBV29-1 with TRBJ2-2, with 9 bases matching TRBD1. The V gene end was trimmed by 6 bases and the J gene end by 4 bases; junction bases not matched to a gene: 6. Germline V gene lookup returns CDR1 SQVTM and CDR2 ANQGSEA. This CDR3 has 14 residues. This CDR3 reads CSVTKQGATGELFF. DNA for the CDR3: TGCAGCGTCACAAAACAGGGGGCCACCGGGGAGCTGTTTTTT.

This clonotype has a count of ten or more. The J gene is TRBJ1-2, the V gene TRBV6-5; 7 bases align to TRBD1. With V trimmed by 2 bases and J by 4 bases, 7 bases remained unmatched. The CDR3 consists of 15 residues. The germline gives CDR1 MNHEY, CDR2 SVGAGI. CDR3 loop: CASSYTWTGPYGYTF. CDR3 in DNA: TGTGCCAGCAGTTACACCTGGACAGGCCCCTATGGCTACACCTTC.

This clonotype was detected only a few times. The chain uses TRBV20-1 and TRBJ1-2, with D possibly TRBD1 on 5 matching bases. The CDR3 extends over 15 amino acids. Germline lookup yields CDR1 DFQATT and CDR2 SNEGSKA (reference sequence). The V end was cut by 4 bases, the J end by 5 bases, with 20 bases between. The CDR3 DNA reads TGCAGTGCTAAAAGACCCCAGGCTTGGGGGTATGGCTACACCTTC. Translating it yields CSAKRPQAWGYGYTF.

This clonotype was detected many times. The V call is TRBV5-1, the J call TRBJ1-5; no firm D call. The CDR3 length is 13 residues. Germline loops: CDR1 SGHRS, CDR2 YFSETQ. Trimming removed 2 bases at V and 1 base at J, with 4 bases between. The CDR3 DNA reads as TGCGCCAGCAGCTTTACAAGCAATCAGCCCCAGCATTTT. This sequence encodes CASSFTSNQPQHF.

The sample holds many counts of this clonotype. The gene calls are TRBV6-5 and TRBJ1-6; no firm D call. The CDR3 spans 15 residues. V was cut by 7 bases and J by 4 bases, with 14 bases left in between. Germline V CDR1 and CDR2: MNHEY, SVGAGI. The CDR3 DNA reads as TGTGCCAGCACCTCGGCGGCCCTATATAATTCACCCCTCCACTTT. Translated: CASTSAALYNSPLHF.

This clonotype appeared many times. The V gene is TRBV28, the J gene TRBJ2-1; no definite D call. Between the trimmed V and J ends, which lost 5 bases and 10 bases, there was a span of 9 bases. Germline CDR1 and CDR2: MDHEN and SYDVKM. The CDR3 sequence is 11 residues long. This CDR3 reads CASSKGLEQFF. The CDR3 nucleotides are TGTGCCAGCAGTAAGGGTCTAGAGCAGTTCTTC.

This sequence joins TRBV29-1 and TRBJ2-7; D is unresolved. Germline V gene lookup returns CDR1 SQVTM and CDR2 ANQGSEA. This CDR3 region has 11 residues. V was clipped by 1 base and J by 3 bases, with 4 bases between them. CDR3 nucleotide sequence: TGCAGCGTTGAAGGCTACTACGAGCAGTACTTC. It translates to CSVEGYYEQYF.

The chain combines TRBV6-5 with TRBJ2-3; 11 nucleotides agree with TRBD2. Trimming at V came to 7 bases and at J to 5 bases, leaving 8 bases not matched to a gene. This CDR3 region has 15 residues. Per germline, CDR1 MNHEY and CDR2 SVGAGI. The CDR3 nucleotides are TGTGCCAGCACGACTAGCGGGGATTATAAAGATACGCAGTATTTT. Residues: CASTTSGDYKDTQYF.

This clonotype came up many times. The V gene is TRBV12-3 or TRBV12-4, the J gene TRBJ1-1; D is uncertain. Trimming stripped 3 bases from V and 8 bases from J, with 13 bases between. There are 13 residues in the CDR3. The CDR3, as DNA: TGTGCCAGCAGTTTCCCCGGCAGGCGGGAAGCTTTCTTT. It specifies CASSFPGRREAFF.

This clonotype was detected ten times or more. V is TRBV10-3 and J is TRBJ1-6; possibly TRBD1 for D (6 bases). Germline V gene lookup returns CDR1 ENHRY and CDR2 SYGVKD. The germline V and J ends were trimmed by 7 bases and 7 bases, with 8 bases remaining between them. The CDR3 spans 12 residues. In DNA form, the CDR3 reads TGTGCCATCAAGGGGGGGAATTCACCCCTCCACTTT. Translation gives CAIKGGNSPLHF.

Many counts were recorded for this clonotype. The chain combines TRBV2 with TRBJ2-7, with TRBD1 identical over 8 bases. The germline gives CDR1 SNHLY, CDR2 FYNNEI. J gave up 5 bases and V 0 bases, and 3 bases lay outside the gene matches. The CDR3 totals 14 residues. The CDR3 DNA reads TGTGCCAGCAGTGAAGCGGACAGGGACCACGAGCAGTACTTC. Protein sequence: CASSEADRDHEQYF.

This clonotype was seen at least ten times. The chain uses TRBV29-1 and TRBJ2-7; TRBD1 agrees at 9 bases. Germline CDR1 and CDR2: SQVTM and ANQGSEA. This CDR3 contains 13 residues. Germline trimming cut 6 bases from V and 3 bases from J; bases unmatched to any gene: 6. The CDR3 DNA is TGCAGCGTGATGACAGGGGGGGACTACGAGCAGTACTTC. This translates into CSVMTGGDYEQYF.

This clonotype was seen at least ten times. J is TRBJ2-1 and V is TRBV7-9; 7 bases fit TRBD2. V dropped 5 bases and J dropped 0; count of bases not matched to a gene: 7. CDR3 size: 16 residues. Germline CDR1 is SEHNR and CDR2 is FQNEAQ (reference sequence). The CDR3 sequence is CASSPPAGYSYNEQFF. In nucleotides, the CDR3 is TGTGCCAGCAGCCCCCCAGCGGGATACTCCTACAATGAGCAGTTCTTC.

This clonotype was seen at least ten times. This rearrangement joins TRBV5-6 to TRBJ2-1; D is unclear. V lost 0 bases to trimming and J lost 2 bases, with 9 bases between them. CDR3 length equals 15 residues. Per the germline V gene, CDR1 is SGHDT and CDR2 is YYEEEE. CDR3 bases: TGTGCCAGCAGCTTGGGAGGTGGGACCTACAATGAGCAGTTCTTC. It yields the protein CASSLGGGTYNEQFF.

As regards this clonotype: Just one base apart from a much larger clone, this may be a read error. The chain combines TRBV20-1 with TRBJ2-1; unclear D gene. The germline gives CDR1 DFQATT, CDR2 SNEGSKA (reference sequence). The CDR3 contains 13 residues. The CDR3 sequence is CCAPPGLGNEQFF. In DNA form, the CDR3 reads TGCTGTGCCCCGCCGGGCCTGGGAAATGAGCAGTTCTTC.

As for this clonotype: A read error may be the cause here, since a much bigger clone is one base away. This chain uses TRBV2 with TRBJ2-1; 8 bases line up with TRBD2. The CDR3 consists of 18 residues. The germline V gene encodes CDR1 SNHLY and CDR2 FYNNEI. The CDR3 region has the DNA TGTGCCGGCAGACGGGGGCCAGCGGGGGAACGCTCCTACAATGAGCAGTTCTTC. Amino acids: CAGRRGPAGERSYNEQFF. The full variable domain, in which reference TRBV2 and TRBJ2-1 provide the parts outside the CDR3, is EPEVTQTPSHQVTQMGQEVILRCVPISNHLYFYWYRQILGQKVEFLVSFYNNEISEKSEIFDDQFSVERPDGSNFTLKIRSTKLEDSAMYFCAGRRGPAGERSYNEQFFGPGTRLTVL.

The chain combines TRBV20-1 with TRBJ2-5; 7 nucleotides match TRBD1. Germline loops: CDR1 DFQATT, CDR2 SNEGSKA (reference sequence). The CDR3 is 19 amino acids. V trimming: 0 bases; J trimming: 5 bases; junction bases outside the gene matches: 21. The CDR3: CSARDIPLDRAGLGETQYF. In nucleotides, the CDR3 is TGCAGTGCTAGAGATATCCCCCTCGACAGGGCCGGCCTTGGGGAGACCCAGTACTTC.

Turning to this clonotype: A read error is possible here, since a much larger clone lies one base away. V is TRBV6-1 and J is TRBJ2-1, with D hard to call. CDR1 and CDR2 (germline): MNHNS, SASEGT. CDR3 length: 13 residues. The CDR3 spells CASRWVIYTEQFF. DNA of the CDR3: TGTGCCAGTAGATGGGTTATCTACACTGAGCAGTTCTTC.